The 8 T cell receptor beta chains below come from one sample, sequenced in a study of blood T cell repertoires in COVID-19. TCRdb's copy holds only in-frame clones and misses some; the assay was immunoSEQ multiplex PCR. In the table there are about 150,000 clones, about 86% of which are singletons. Material for sequencing was PBMCs or T cells enriched from blood (not recorded which). These receptors all stem from a man in his forties or fifties who had recovered from COVID-19.

The chain combines TRBV29-1 with TRBJ1-1; a possible D gene is TRBD1 (5 bases). Germline loops: CDR1 SQVTM, CDR2 ANQGSEA. V gave up 6 bases and J gave up 6 bases, with 14 bases separating them. The CDR3 spans 12 residues. The CDR3 region is CSVGRRGAEAFF. CDR3 DNA sequence: TGCAGCGTCGGACGGCGGGGGGCTGAAGCTTTCTTT.

This chain joins TRBV7-9 and TRBJ1-5, with D possibly being TRBD1 (6 bases). V lost 1 base to trimming and J lost 3 bases, with 13 bases between them. Germline V CDR1 and CDR2: SEHNR, FQNEAQ (reference sequence). The CDR3 sequence is 16 residues long. CDR3 sequence: CASSLGAGAVNQPQHF. The CDR3 nucleotides read TGTGCCAGCAGCTTAGGGGCAGGGGCGGTCAATCAGCCCCAGCATTTT. Filled out from reference TRBV7-9 and TRBJ1-5, the complete variable domain reads DTGVSQNPRHKITKRGQNVTFRCDPISEHNRLYWYRQTLGQGPEFLTYFQNEAQLEKSRLLSDRFSAERPKGSFSTLEIQRTEQGDSAMYLCASSLGAGAVNQPQHFGDGTRLSIL.

The V gene is TRBV7-8, the J gene TRBJ1-1; the match to TRBD1 covers 10 bases. Germline trimming cut 5 bases from V and 1 base from J; bases unmatched to any gene: 7. This CDR3 comprises 16 residues. Germline CDR1 is SGHVS and CDR2 is FQNEAQ. In nucleotides, the CDR3 is TGTGCCAGCAGCCCTGACAGGGGGCGAGCGAACACTGAAGCTTTCTTT. Its translation is CASSPDRGRANTEAFF.

This clone was picked up one time. DNA of the CDR3: TGCAGCGTTCGACTAGCGGGGAACACAGATACGCAGTATTTT. Amino acid sequence: CSVRLAGNTDTQYF. The chain links TRBV29-1 to TRBJ2-3; TRBD2 matches at 11 bases. The CDR3 runs 14 residues. Trimming at V came to 5 bases and at J to 2 bases, leaving 3 bases not matched to a gene. Germline V gene data show CDR1 as SQVTM and CDR2 as ANQGSEA.

The V call is TRBV9, the J call TRBJ2-5; D is unresolved. Trimming took 4 bases from V and 4 from J, leaving 8 bases between them. Germline CDR1 reads SGDLS; CDR2 reads YYNGEE. This CDR3 is 12 amino acids long. Here the CDR3 DNA reads TGTGCCAGCAGCCACTCAGGAGAGACCCAGTACTTC. Its translation: CASSHSGETQYF.

This clone has a single count. J is TRBJ2-2 and V is TRBV18; 7 positions match TRBD2. Germline-derived CDR1 and CDR2 are KGHSH and LQKENI. The CDR3 contains 17 residues. With V trimmed by 1 base and J by 4 bases, 9 bases remained unmatched. The CDR3 nucleotides read TGTGCCAGCTCACCACAGAAGACTAGCTACACCACCGGGGAGCTGTTTTTT. Amino acids: CASSPQKTSYTTGELFF.

The chain recombines TRBV5-1 with TRBJ1-1; no definite D call. The CDR3 extends over 16 amino acids. CDR1 is SGHRS, CDR2 YFSETQ, per germline. V lost 0 bases, J lost 4 bases, and 16 bases lay in between. The CDR3 DNA reads TGCGCCAGCAGCTTGGATCCAGCGTCCTTGGGCACTGAAGCTTTCTTT. Translated, it gives CASSLDPASLGTEAFF.

This clone came up a few times. The V call is TRBV2, the J call TRBJ1-2; 11 bases fit TRBD1. Germline V CDR1 and CDR2: SNHLY, FYNNEI. The CDR3 runs 20 residues. Trimming removed 3 bases from V and 1 base from J; junction bases left unmatched: 16. The CDR3: CASSDPTSGTGGRYNYGYTF. The DNA of the CDR3 is TGTGCCAGCAGTGATCCAACCTCCGGGACAGGGGGACGGTATAACTATGGCTACACCTTC.